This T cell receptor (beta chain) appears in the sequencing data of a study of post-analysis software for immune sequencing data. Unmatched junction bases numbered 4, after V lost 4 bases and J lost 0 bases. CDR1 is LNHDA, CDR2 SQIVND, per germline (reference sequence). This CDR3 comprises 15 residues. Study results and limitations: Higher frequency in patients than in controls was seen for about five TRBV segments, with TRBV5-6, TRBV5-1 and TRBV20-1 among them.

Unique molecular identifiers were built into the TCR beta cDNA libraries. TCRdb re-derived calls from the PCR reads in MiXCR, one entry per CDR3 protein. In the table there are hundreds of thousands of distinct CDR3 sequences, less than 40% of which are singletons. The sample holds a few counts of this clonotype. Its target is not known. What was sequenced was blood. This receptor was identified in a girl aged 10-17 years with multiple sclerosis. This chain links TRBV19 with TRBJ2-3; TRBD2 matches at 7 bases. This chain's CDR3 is CASSKAAGSTDTQYF. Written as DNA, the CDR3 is TGTGCCAGTAGTAAGGCAGCGGGGAGCACAGATACGCAGTATTTT.